The rows below give T cell receptor beta chains drawn from one sample of a study of blood T cell repertoires in COVID-19. Sequenced by immunoSEQ multiplex PCR; TCRdb stores in-frame clones only, minus some. Of around 170,000 clones listed, 89% are singletons. The material sequenced was peripheral blood. Source of these receptors: a man aged 18-30 years who had recovered from COVID-19. Both conserved end residues are trimmed from each CDR3.

v_gene,j_gene,CDR3aa
TRBV5-1,TRBJ2-1,ASSLGGTGGDNEQF
TRBV28,TRBJ1-2,ASSFRATGDYGYT
TRBV19,TRBJ1-1,ASIGSGRGSEAF
TRBV5-3,TRBJ2-5,ARSLLLQAGGPGETQY
TRBV4-3,TRBJ1-5,ASSQGIGFQPQH
TRBV6-5,TRBJ1-2,ASSRDRFYGYT
TRBV7-3,TRBJ2-3,ASSSLVGGSTDTQY
TRBV10-3,TRBJ2-1,AVGRRDNEQF
TRBV6-4,TRBJ2-1,ASSVGTGGNEQF
TRBV7-2,TRBJ1-2,ASSLYRGDGYT
TRBV18,TRBJ1-2,ASSPETGVSYGYT
TRBV2,TRBJ2-5,ASSTRQLQETQY
TRBV6-1,TRBJ2-2,ASRSTGTSSGELF
TRBV15,TRBJ1-5,ATSRDPGQNPQH
TRBV28,TRBJ1-2,ASRRGGQGSYGYT
TRBV7-2,TRBJ2-3,ASSSGLAGRTDTQY
TRBV5-6,TRBJ2-6,ASSFRTGSPTGANVLT
TRBV7-9,TRBJ1-5,ASSLDQGNQPQH
TRBV7-2,TRBJ2-7,ASSTDGGGFNEQY
TRBV9,TRBJ1-1,ASSGAGNTEAF
TRBV6-6,TRBJ1-1,ASSYSGLNTEAF
TRBV25-1,TRBJ2-1,ASRGTSGTNEQF
TRBV19,TRBJ1-6,ATRGGDRGNSPLH
TRBV4-2,TRBJ2-3,ASSQERGGSTDTQY
TRBV24-1,TRBJ2-7,ATSDSGTGDYEQY
TRBV7-8,TRBJ2-2,ASSSGPSTGELF
TRBV11-2,TRBJ2-1,ASSLSGASYNEQF
TRBV7-9,TRBJ1-1,ASSPPGQGYTEAF
TRBV7-3,TRBJ2-5,ASSLRADQETQY
TRBV29-1,TRBJ1-2,SVEEGAAGSRT
TRBV4-2,TRBJ2-7,ASNWVGGGSSYEQY
TRBV7-9,TRBJ2-3,ASSPRDPSGQTQY
TRBV28,TRBJ1-3,ASSPGGSGNTIY
TRBV2,TRBJ2-1,ASSDQVYEQF
TRBV5-1,TRBJ1-2,ASREGGPYGYT
TRBV28,TRBJ2-7,ASSFSGSRHEQY
TRBV7-2,TRBJ2-3,ASSLSGSADTQY
TRBV6-5,TRBJ1-5,ASSTGGTGNQPQH
TRBV27,TRBJ2-1,ASSLSNGGEQF